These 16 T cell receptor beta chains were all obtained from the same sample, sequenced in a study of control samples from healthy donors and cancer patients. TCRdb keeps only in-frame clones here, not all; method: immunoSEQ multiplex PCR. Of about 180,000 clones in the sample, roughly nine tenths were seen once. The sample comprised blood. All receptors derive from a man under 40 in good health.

CDR3 sequence: CASSQRRTDYNEQFF. The CDR3 DNA is TGTGCCAGCAGCCAACGGAGGACAGACTACAATGAGCAGTTCTTC. The chain links TRBV3-1 (or the pseudogene TRBV3-2) to TRBJ2-1, with D maybe TRBD1 (6 bases). The CDR3 runs to 15 residues. Germline V gene lookup returns CDR1 LGHDT and CDR2 YNNKEL (reference sequence). V was trimmed by 2 bases and J by 3 bases, leaving 11 bases between them.

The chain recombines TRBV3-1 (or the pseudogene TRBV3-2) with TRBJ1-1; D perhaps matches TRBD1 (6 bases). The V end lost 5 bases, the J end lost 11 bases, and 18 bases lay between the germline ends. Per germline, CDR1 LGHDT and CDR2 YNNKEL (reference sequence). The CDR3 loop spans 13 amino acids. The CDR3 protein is CASSDRLRVSAFF. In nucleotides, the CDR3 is TGTGCCAGCAGCGACAGGTTGAGAGTATCGGCTTTCTTT.

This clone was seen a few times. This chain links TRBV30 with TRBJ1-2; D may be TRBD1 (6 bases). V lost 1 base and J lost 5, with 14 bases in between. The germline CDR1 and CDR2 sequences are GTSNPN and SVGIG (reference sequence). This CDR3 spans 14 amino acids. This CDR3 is CAWSALRQGYGYTF. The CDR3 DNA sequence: TGTGCCTGGAGTGCCCTCAGGCAGGGGTATGGCTACACCTTC.

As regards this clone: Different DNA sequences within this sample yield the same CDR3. As DNA, the CDR3 is TGCGCCAGCAGCTTGGGGTTACAAGAGACCCAGTACTTC. Amino acid sequence: CASSLGLQETQYF. The J gene is TRBJ2-5, the V gene TRBV5-1; D not certain. V was trimmed by 0 bases and J by 2 bases, leaving 5 bases between them. Germline CDR1 and CDR2: SGHRS and YFSETQ. CDR3 size: 13 residues.

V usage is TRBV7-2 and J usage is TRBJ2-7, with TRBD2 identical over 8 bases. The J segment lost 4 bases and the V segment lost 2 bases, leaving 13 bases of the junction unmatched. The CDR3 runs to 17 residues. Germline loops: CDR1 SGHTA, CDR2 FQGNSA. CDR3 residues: CASSLTGGGLGLYEQYF. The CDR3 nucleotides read TGTGCCAGCAGCTTAACGGGCGGGGGACTAGGATTGTACGAGCAGTACTTC.

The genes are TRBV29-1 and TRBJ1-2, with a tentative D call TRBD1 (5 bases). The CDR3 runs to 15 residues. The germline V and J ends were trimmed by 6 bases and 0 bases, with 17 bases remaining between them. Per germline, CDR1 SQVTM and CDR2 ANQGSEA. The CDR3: CSVEGTELSNYGYTF. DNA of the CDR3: TGCAGCGTGGAGGGGACGGAACTCTCTAACTATGGCTACACCTTC.

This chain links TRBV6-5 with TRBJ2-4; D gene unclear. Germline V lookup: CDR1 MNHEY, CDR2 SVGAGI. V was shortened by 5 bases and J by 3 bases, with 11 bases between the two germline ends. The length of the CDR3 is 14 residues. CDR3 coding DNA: TGTGCCAGCAGTAGATCCCATGACAAAAACATTCAGTACTTC. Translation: CASSRSHDKNIQYF.

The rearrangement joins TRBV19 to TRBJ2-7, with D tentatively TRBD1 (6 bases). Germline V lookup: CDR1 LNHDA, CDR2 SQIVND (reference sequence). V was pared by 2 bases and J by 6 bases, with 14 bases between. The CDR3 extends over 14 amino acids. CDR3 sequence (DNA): TGTGCCAGTAGTATAAGGGGGATTAGGGCCGAGCAGTACTTC. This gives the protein CASSIRGIRAEQYF.

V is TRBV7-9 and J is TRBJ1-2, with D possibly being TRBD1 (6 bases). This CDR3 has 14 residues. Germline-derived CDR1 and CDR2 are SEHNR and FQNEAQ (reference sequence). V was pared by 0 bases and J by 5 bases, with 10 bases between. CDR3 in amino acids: CASSLAFTGYGYTF. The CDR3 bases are TGTGCCAGCAGCTTAGCGTTTACAGGGTATGGCTACACCTTC.

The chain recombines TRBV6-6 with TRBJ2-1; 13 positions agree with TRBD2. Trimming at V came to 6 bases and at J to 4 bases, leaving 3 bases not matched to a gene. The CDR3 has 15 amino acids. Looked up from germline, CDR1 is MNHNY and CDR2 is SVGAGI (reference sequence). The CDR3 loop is CASRPLAGGYNEQFF. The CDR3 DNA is TGTGCCAGCAGGCCACTAGCGGGGGGGTACAATGAGCAGTTCTTC.

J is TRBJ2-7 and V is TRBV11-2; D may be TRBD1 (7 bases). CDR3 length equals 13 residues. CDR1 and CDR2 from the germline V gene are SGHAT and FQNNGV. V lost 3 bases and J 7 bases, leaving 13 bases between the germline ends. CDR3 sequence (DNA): TGTGCCAGCAGCTTCCAGACAGGGAGGGAGCAGTACTTC. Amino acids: CASSFQTGREQYF.

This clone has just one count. CDR3 residues: CASSGQGADTQYF. For the CDR3, the DNA is TGTGCCAGCAGTGGACAGGGGGCAGATACGCAGTATTTT. J is TRBJ2-3 and V is TRBV9, with 10 bases lining up with TRBD1. The V segment lost 5 bases and the J segment 4 bases; nucleotides outside the gene matches: 1. Germline CDR1 is SGDLS and CDR2 is YYNGEE. This CDR3 is 13 amino acids long.

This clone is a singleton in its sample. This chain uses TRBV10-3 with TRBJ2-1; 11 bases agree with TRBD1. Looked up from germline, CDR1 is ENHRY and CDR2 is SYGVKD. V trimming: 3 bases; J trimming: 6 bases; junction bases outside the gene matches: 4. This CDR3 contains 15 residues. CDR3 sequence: CAISEGQGASNEQFF. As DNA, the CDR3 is TGTGCCATCAGTGAAGGACAGGGGGCGTCCAATGAGCAGTTCTTC.

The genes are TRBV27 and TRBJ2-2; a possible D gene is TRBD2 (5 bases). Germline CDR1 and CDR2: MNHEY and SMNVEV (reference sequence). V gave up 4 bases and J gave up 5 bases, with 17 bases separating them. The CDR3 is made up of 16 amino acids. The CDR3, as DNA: TGTGCCAGCAGTTCGCTAGCTGGCGGGTATACCGGGGAGCTGTTTTTT. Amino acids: CASSSLAGGYTGELFF.

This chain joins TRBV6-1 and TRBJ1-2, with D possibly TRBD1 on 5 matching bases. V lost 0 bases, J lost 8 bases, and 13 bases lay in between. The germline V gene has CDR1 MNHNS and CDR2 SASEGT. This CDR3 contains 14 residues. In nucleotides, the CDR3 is TGTGCCAGCAGTGAAGCGGGGCGAAGTTGGGGCTACACCTTC. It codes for CASSEAGRSWGYTF.

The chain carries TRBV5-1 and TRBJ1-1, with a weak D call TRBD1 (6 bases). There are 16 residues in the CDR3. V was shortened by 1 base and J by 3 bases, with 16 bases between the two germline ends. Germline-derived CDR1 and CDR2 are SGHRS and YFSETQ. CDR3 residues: CASSLTGSAWDTEAFF. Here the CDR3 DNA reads TGCGCCAGCAGCTTGACAGGGTCTGCCTGGGACACTGAAGCTTTCTTT.